This T cell receptor (beta chain) was sequenced in a study of regulatory T cells in long-lasting Graves disease. Noted time point: persistent/refractory GD, antithyroid drugs over 5 years with positive TRAb. Extracted PBMC RNA gave rise to the TCR library. Germline loops: CDR1 SGHDN, CDR2 FVKESK. This CDR3 spans 15 amino acids. V dropped 3 bases and J dropped 2 bases, with 14 bases sitting between them. This clonotype was seen only a few times. Building the TCR beta libraries relied on iRepertoire HTBI primers, and CDR3 regions underwent Arm-PCR. TCRdb reprocessed the multiplex PCR reads with MiXCR, giving one entry per CDR3 protein. The sample gives a few hundred thousand distinct CDR3 sequences, under 25% of which show up once; 6.5% to 9% is in the top ten.

V gene TRBV14 combines with J gene TRBJ2-7; TRBD2 is a possible D gene (7 bases). The starting material was peripheral blood mononuclear cells (PBMCs), obtained when the disease was refractory, from a patient treated with antithyroid drugs. The sequence was obtained from a female donor with Graves disease. The CDR3: CASSHGRGGPYEQYF. Written as DNA, the CDR3 is TGTGCCAGCAGCCATGGCCGCGGGGGCCCCTACGAGCAGTACTTC.